Below are 13 T cell receptor beta chains sequenced from a single sample in a study of T cell responses to AZD1222 COVID-19 vaccine. Sequencing was performed with immunoSEQ multiplex PCR; in TCRdb, only in-frame clones are kept and a portion is missing. The sample consists of 130,000 to 150,000 clones, just over 85% of them appearing once. Sequencing was performed on peripheral blood, taken 28 days after the second AZD1222 dose. The receptor set was obtained from an adult who received the AZD1222 COVID-19 vaccine.

The chain carries TRBV3-1 (or the pseudogene TRBV3-2) and TRBJ2-1; TRBD2 agrees at 7 bases. There are 15 residues in the CDR3. The V gene's germline CDR1 is LGHDT and CDR2 YNNKEL (reference sequence). J lost 4 bases, V lost 5 bases, and 8 bases had no gene match. CDR3 sequence reads: CASSKGTMAYNEQFF. CDR3 coding DNA: TGTGCCAGCAGCAAAGGGACTATGGCTTACAATGAGCAGTTCTTC.

The rearrangement uses TRBV29-1 and TRBJ2-3; possibly TRBD2 for D (7 bases). This CDR3 is 14 amino acids long. The ends were cut back, 4 bases at V and 0 bases at J, with 11 bases in the middle. Germline-derived CDR1 and CDR2 are SQVTM and ANQGSEA. CDR3 amino acids: CSVAGGTSTDTQYF. In DNA form, the CDR3 reads TGCAGCGTTGCGGGGGGCACTAGCACAGATACGCAGTATTTT.

This chain links TRBV5-1 with TRBJ2-5; 9 bases fit TRBD2. The CDR3 sequence is 16 residues long. The germline gives CDR1 SGHRS, CDR2 YFSETQ. Trimming took 0 bases from V and 4 from J; bases not matched to a gene: 7. The CDR3 spells CASSLGVAGVSETQYF. DNA for the CDR3: TGCGCCAGCAGCTTGGGGGTAGCGGGAGTGTCAGAGACCCAGTACTTC. The full variable domain, in which reference TRBV5-1 and TRBJ2-5 provide the parts outside the CDR3, is KAGVTQTPRYLIKTRGQQVTLSCSPISGHRSVSWYQQTPGQGLQFLFEYFSETQRNKGNFPGRFSGRQFSNSRSEMNVSTLELGDSALYLCASSLGVAGVSETQYFGPGTRLLVL.

The genes are TRBV7-2 and TRBJ1-2; D remains ambiguous. With 5 bases removed from V and 8 bases from J, the gap between germline ends came to 24 bases. CDR3 size: 16 residues. Germline V gene sequence: CDR1 SGHTA, CDR2 FQGNSA. The CDR3 DNA is TGTGCCAGCAGCCTCAAGGGAGCGACCCGGGCTGGGGGCTACACCTTC. It codes for CASSLKGATRAGGYTF.

The gene calls are TRBV5-1 and TRBJ1-3; D not certain. The V gene's germline CDR1 is SGHRS and CDR2 YFSETQ. V lost 0 bases and J 1 base, leaving 11 bases between the germline ends. This CDR3 spans 16 amino acids. CDR3 nucleotides: TGCGCCAGCAGCTTGGGTCAGGTCTTTTCTGGAAACACCATATATTTT. This translates into CASSLGQVFSGNTIYF.

This sequence joins TRBV18 and TRBJ1-4; a possible D gene is TRBD1 (6 bases). Germline loops: CDR1 KGHSH, CDR2 LQKENI. The CDR3 spans 16 residues. With 3 bases removed from V and 7 bases from J, the gap between germline ends came to 18 bases. The CDR3 DNA reads TGTGCCAGCTCACCCAGGGCAGGGGAGGTGGCTGAAAAACTGTTTTTT. Protein sequence: CASSPRAGEVAEKLFF.

The rearrangement joins TRBV7-8 to TRBJ2-3, with D hard to call. Trimming pared 6 bases from V and 7 bases from J, leaving 14 bases between. Per the germline V gene, CDR1 is SGHVS and CDR2 is FQNEAQ. This CDR3 spans 13 amino acids. The CDR3 is CASSFDARNTQYF. The DNA for the CDR3 is TGTGCCAGCAGTTTCGACGCGCGAAATACGCAGTATTTT.

The rearrangement links TRBV18 to TRBJ2-2; 8 bases are shared with TRBD1. The germline V gene encodes CDR1 KGHSH and CDR2 LQKENI. The CDR3 has 15 residues. V shed 2 bases and J 5 bases; nucleotides not matched to a gene: 4. The CDR3 reads CASSPLQGATGELFF. The CDR3 region has the DNA TGTGCCAGCTCACCATTGCAGGGGGCGACCGGGGAGCTGTTTTTT.

This sequence joins TRBV24-1 and TRBJ2-3; 9 bases line up with TRBD2. The CDR3 totals 18 residues. CDR1 and CDR2 from the germline V gene are KGHDR and SFDVKD. Trimming at V came to 0 bases and at J to 4 bases, leaving 10 bases not matched to a gene. CDR3 region: CATSDLSFGRGGADTQYF. CDR3 DNA: TGTGCCACCAGTGATTTGTCTTTTGGGCGGGGGGGAGCAGATACGCAGTATTTT.

The chain has TRBV9 and TRBJ2-7; D is possibly TRBD1 (6 bases). The germline CDR1 and CDR2 sequences are SGDLS and YYNGEE. Trimming took off 1 base at V and 6 bases at J, with 8 bases between the two ends. This CDR3 contains 12 residues. CDR3 protein: CASSVPGAEQYF. The CDR3 bases are TGTGCCAGCAGCGTACCAGGGGCCGAGCAGTACTTC.

The sample holds one count of this clone. This sequence joins TRBV18 and TRBJ1-2, with 7 bases matching TRBD1. Germline V gives CDR1 KGHSH, CDR2 LQKENI. The CDR3 extends over 14 amino acids. Trimming at V came to 2 bases and at J to 3 bases, leaving 3 bases not matched to a gene. The DNA for the CDR3 is TGTGCCAGCTCACCAACCGACAGGGACTATGGCTACACCTTC. Amino acid sequence: CASSPTDRDYGYTF.

The rearrangement uses TRBV11-2 and TRBJ1-2; no firm D call. Germline CDR1 is SGHAT and CDR2 is FQNNGV. The CDR3 runs 12 residues. V was cut by 3 bases and J by 4 bases, with 6 bases left in between. CDR3 sequence: CASSFGSYGYTF. The CDR3 coding sequence is TGTGCCAGCAGCTTCGGCAGCTATGGCTACACCTTC. The variable domain in full, completed from reference TRBV11-2 and TRBJ1-2, reads EAGVAQSPRYKIIEKRQSVAFWCNPISGHATLYWYQQILGQGPKLLIQFQNNGVVDDSQLPKDRFSAERLKGVDSTLKIQPAKLEDSAVYLCASSFGSYGYTFGSGTRLTVV.

This clone occurred a few times. The chain is built from TRBV3-1 (or the pseudogene TRBV3-2) and TRBJ2-2; unclear D gene. The CDR3 spans 13 residues. Trimming removed 5 bases at V and 4 bases at J, with 8 bases between. Germline V gives CDR1 LGHDT, CDR2 YNNKEL (reference sequence). CDR3 in amino acids: CASSFDTTGELFF. CDR3 coding DNA: TGTGCCAGCAGCTTCGACACCACCGGGGAGCTGTTTTTT.